Listed here are 28 T cell receptor beta chains from one sample, sequenced in a study of blood T cell repertoires in COVID-19. Clones were read by immunoSEQ multiplex PCR, and TCRdb kept only the in-frame ones, dropping some. The sample lists over 200,000 clones; nearly 90% were seen once. What was sequenced was peripheral blood. The receptors originated from a young woman who had recovered from COVID-19.

The chain has TRBV4-1 and TRBJ2-1; 15 nucleotides align to TRBD2. Germline CDR1 and CDR2: MGHRA and YSYEKL. Trimming cost V 4 bases and J 7 bases; bases outside gene matches: 14. The CDR3 runs to 19 residues. For the CDR3, the DNA is TGCGCCAGCAGCCGGGGCCCACCGGGACTAGCGGGAGGTGGGAATGAGCAGTTCTTC. Its protein is CASSRGPPGLAGGGNEQFF.

The V call is TRBV3-1 (or the pseudogene TRBV3-2), the J call TRBJ1-6, with D perhaps matching TRBD1 (5 bases). Germline CDR1 and CDR2: LGHDT and YNNKEL (reference sequence). The CDR3 extends over 15 amino acids. V lost 4 bases to trimming and J lost 4 bases, with 11 bases between them. CDR3 sequence reads: CASSRYRFYNSPLHF. CDR3 in DNA: TGTGCCAGCAGCCGATACAGGTTTTATAATTCACCCCTCCACTTT.

The J gene is TRBJ2-1, the V gene TRBV19, with D unclear. The germline V gene has CDR1 LNHDA and CDR2 SQIVND (reference sequence). The CDR3 contains 14 residues. V lost 6 bases and J lost 6, with 15 bases in between. CDR3 bases: TGTGCCAGTAGGAGTATGGGCGCCGCCAATGAGCAGTTCTTC. It codes for CASRSMGAANEQFF.

V gene TRBV4-3 combines with J gene TRBJ2-2; 8 nucleotides agree with TRBD1. Unmatched junction bases numbered 1, after V lost 4 bases and J lost 0 bases. CDR3 length: 15 amino acids. CDR1 is LGHNA, CDR2 YSLEER, per germline. CDR3 sequence: CASSPDRANTGELFF. CDR3 DNA: TGCGCCAGCAGCCCGGACAGGGCGAACACCGGGGAGCTGTTTTTT.

The chain uses TRBV9 and TRBJ2-2; D is perhaps TRBD2 (6 bases). CDR1 SGDLS and CDR2 YYNGEE come from the germline V gene. The germline V and J ends were trimmed by 0 bases and 1 base, with 10 bases remaining between them. This CDR3 has 16 amino acids. The CDR3, as DNA: TGTGCCAGCAGCGTAGAGTGGGGGGTGAACACCGGGGAGCTGTTTTTT. It is translated as CASSVEWGVNTGELFF.

The V call is TRBV30, the J call TRBJ1-1; D uncertain. Germline CDR1 and CDR2: GTSNPN and SVGIG (reference sequence). CDR3 length equals 14 residues. Deletions cut 4 bases from V and 3 bases from J, with 15 bases between. The CDR3 region is CAWTSGVEDTEAFF. CDR3 DNA sequence: TGTGCCTGGACCTCCGGGGTAGAGGACACTGAAGCTTTCTTT. Variable domain in full (rest from reference TRBV30 and TRBJ1-1): SQTIHQWPATLVQPVGSPLSLECTVEGTSNPNLYWYRQAAGRGLQLLFYSVGIGQISSEVPQNLSASRPQDRQFILSSKKLLLSDSGFYLCAWTSGVEDTEAFFGQGTRLTVV.

The chain carries TRBV7-3 and TRBJ2-7, with a tentative D call TRBD2 (5 bases). CDR3 length: 14 amino acids. V lost 0 bases, J lost 1 base, and 7 bases lay in between. Germline V gene lookup returns CDR1 SGHTA and CDR2 FQGTGA. CDR3 nucleotides: TGTGCCAGCAGCTTAACGACGGGATCCTACGAGCAGTACTTC. Translation: CASSLTTGSYEQYF.

The gene calls are TRBV27 and TRBJ2-3, with 9 bases fitting TRBD1. V lost 8 bases, J lost 0 bases, and 3 bases stayed unmatched. Per the germline V gene, CDR1 is MNHEY and CDR2 is SMNVEV (reference sequence). The CDR3 spans 14 residues. The CDR3 loop reads CASGGQGSTDTQYF. Written as DNA, the CDR3 is TGTGCCAGCGGAGGACAGGGGAGCACAGATACGCAGTATTTT.

The V and J genes are TRBV3-1 (or the pseudogene TRBV3-2) and TRBJ2-7; D perhaps matches TRBD1 (5 bases). The ends were cut back, 7 bases at V and 5 bases at J, with 21 bases in the middle. The CDR3 consists of 15 residues. Looked up from germline, CDR1 is LGHDT and CDR2 is YNNKEL (reference sequence). The CDR3 DNA is TGTGCCAGCACCCTGGGGCTAGGTTTCATCCACGAGCAGTACTTC. This sequence encodes CASTLGLGFIHEQYF.

The V gene is TRBV7-2, the J gene TRBJ2-5; 8 bases fit TRBD1. CDR1 is SGHTA and CDR2 is FQGNSA in the germline V gene. Unmatched junction bases numbered 12, after V lost 5 bases and J lost 7 bases. The CDR3 is 15 amino acids. The CDR3 spells CASSAQNRGIGTQYF. CDR3 bases: TGTGCCAGCAGCGCGCAAAACAGGGGGATTGGGACCCAGTACTTC.

This rearrangement joins TRBV5-1 to TRBJ2-3, with D maybe TRBD2 (6 bases). Germline loops: CDR1 SGHRS, CDR2 YFSETQ. Deletions cut 1 base from V and 0 bases from J, with 18 bases between. The CDR3 spans 18 residues. The DNA for the CDR3 is TGCGCCAGCAGCTTGCCCCCTGGGATAGCGGTAAGCACAGATACGCAGTATTTT. Amino acid sequence: CASSLPPGIAVSTDTQYF. Using reference TRBV5-1 and TRBJ2-3 for the parts outside the CDR3, the full variable domain is KAGVTQTPRYLIKTRGQQVTLSCSPISGHRSVSWYQQTPGQGLQFLFEYFSETQRNKGNFPGRFSGRQFSNSRSEMNVSTLELGDSALYLCASSLPPGIAVSTDTQYFGPGTRLTVL.

This chain joins TRBV15 and TRBJ1-1; D may be TRBD1 (5 bases). The CDR3 consists of 14 residues. CDR1 and CDR2 (germline): LNHNV, YYDKDF (reference sequence). The V end lost 6 bases, the J end lost 5 bases, and 16 bases lay between the germline ends. The chain's CDR3 is CATRNRRGSTEAFF. CDR3 in DNA: TGTGCCACCAGAAACAGGAGGGGAAGTACTGAAGCTTTCTTT.

The chain has TRBV5-4 and TRBJ2-7; 10 nucleotides match TRBD2. In germline, CDR1 is SGHNT, CDR2 YYREEE (reference sequence). Germline trimming cut 4 bases from V and 1 base from J; bases unmatched to any gene: 8. The CDR3 is 16 residues long. Here the CDR3 reads CASSRDTSGKSYEQYF. The CDR3 coding sequence is TGTGCCAGCAGCCGCGATACTAGCGGGAAGTCCTACGAGCAGTACTTC. The variable domain in full, with the rest retrieved from reference TRBV5-4 and TRBJ2-7, is ETGVTQSPTHLIKTRGQQVTLRCSSQSGHNTVSWYQQALGQGPQFIFQYYREEENGRGNFPPRFSGLQFPNYSSELNVNALELDDSALYLCASSRDTSGKSYEQYFGPGTRLTVT.

V gene TRBV12-5 combines with J gene TRBJ1-1; 9 nucleotides agree with TRBD1. The CDR3 covers 16 residues. Germline V lookup: CDR1 LGHNT, CDR2 FRNRAP. After removal of 0 bases from V and 3 bases from J, the junction contained 5 bases not matched to a gene. In DNA, the CDR3 is TGTGCTAGTGGTTTGGTACTGGGACAGGGAGACACTGAAGCTTTCTTT. Protein sequence: CASGLVLGQGDTEAFF.

The genes are TRBV19 and TRBJ2-1; the D gene is possibly TRBD2 (5 bases). The CDR3 is 12 residues long. Trimming removed 5 bases from V and 7 bases from J, with 9 bases in between. Germline CDR1 is LNHDA and CDR2 is SQIVND (reference sequence). The CDR3 here is CASSFGLNEQFF. CDR3 sequence (DNA): TGTGCCAGTAGTTTCGGACTTAATGAGCAGTTCTTC.

This rearrangement joins TRBV19 to TRBJ2-1; 7 nucleotides agree with TRBD2. The J segment lost 6 bases and the V segment lost 4 bases, leaving 3 bases of the junction unmatched. Germline assignment: CDR1 LNHDA and CDR2 SQIVND (reference sequence). The length of the CDR3 is 13 residues. The CDR3 spells CASSRTRSNEQFF. The CDR3 DNA reads TGTGCCAGTAGTAGGACTAGGAGCAATGAGCAGTTCTTC.

CDR3 loop: CASRDGVAGVLATQYF. CDR3 DNA sequence: TGTGCCAGCAGGGATGGAGTAGCGGGAGTACTTGCTACGCAGTATTTT. This chain joins TRBV6-6 and TRBJ2-3, with 9 bases lining up with TRBD2. The CDR3 spans 16 residues. Germline trimming cut 6 bases from V and 8 bases from J; bases unmatched to any gene: 15. CDR1 and CDR2 from the germline V gene are MNHNY and SVGAGI (reference sequence).

A remark on this clone: Other DNA sequences from this sample encode an identical CDR3 as well. This chain connects TRBV5-6 to TRBJ1-5; TRBD1 aligns across 7 bases. Germline V CDR1 and CDR2: SGHDT, YYEEEE. The V and J ends lost 2 bases and 1 base, in that order; junction bases with no gene match: 3. The CDR3 runs 15 residues. The CDR3 DNA follows: TGTGCCAGCAGCTTCGGGACAGAAAGCAATCAGCCCCAGCATTTT. Its translation: CASSFGTESNQPQHF.

This chain joins TRBV20-1 and TRBJ2-7; D is unresolved. The length of the CDR3 is 10 residues. Germline CDR1 is DFQATT and CDR2 is SNEGSKA (reference sequence). The V end was cut by 5 bases, the J end by 3 bases, with 5 bases between. CDR3 sequence: CSAALYEQYF. The CDR3 coding sequence is TGCAGTGCTGCACTCTACGAGCAGTACTTC.

This chain connects TRBV5-1 to TRBJ2-1, with 8 bases aligning to TRBD1. V lost 3 bases and J lost 3; bases outside the gene matches: 5. Germline assignment: CDR1 SGHRS and CDR2 YFSETQ. The length of the CDR3 is 15 residues. The CDR3 loop is CASSWGQAVYNEQFF. The CDR3 DNA sequence: TGCGCCAGCAGCTGGGGACAGGCCGTCTACAATGAGCAGTTCTTC.

The V gene is TRBV30, the J gene TRBJ1-4; D is unresolved. Germline CDR1 and CDR2: GTSNPN and SVGIG (reference sequence). The ends were cut back, 5 bases at V and 7 bases at J, with 20 bases in the middle. The CDR3 has 15 residues. CDR3 DNA sequence: TGTGCCTGGGCCATGGGAGACACGCTACGTGAAAAACTGTTTTTT. Translated: CAWAMGDTLREKLFF.

The rearrangement joins TRBV18 to TRBJ2-6; 12 nucleotides match TRBD1. V gave up 3 bases and J gave up 1 base; unmatched junction bases: 4. Germline lookup yields CDR1 KGHSH and CDR2 LQKENI. This CDR3 comprises 18 residues. CDR3 protein: CASSPPGQGASGANVLTF. The CDR3 bases are TGTGCCAGCTCACCCCCGGGACAGGGGGCATCTGGGGCCAACGTCCTGACTTTC.

The rearrangement uses TRBV27 and TRBJ2-2, with D tentatively TRBD1 (5 bases). CDR1 and CDR2 from the germline V gene are MNHEY and SMNVEV (reference sequence). Trimming cost V 2 bases and J 4 bases, with 8 bases left between them. The CDR3 spans 14 residues. CDR3 sequence (DNA): TGTGCCAGCAGTTTACAGGGATTCACCGGGGAGCTGTTTTTT. Translation gives CASSLQGFTGELFF.

The chain has TRBV30 and TRBJ2-7; 7 nucleotides line up with TRBD1. The V gene end was trimmed by 3 bases and the J gene end by 2 bases; junction bases not matched to a gene: 10. Germline V gene lookup returns CDR1 GTSNPN and CDR2 SVGIG (reference sequence). CDR3 length equals 15 residues. Here the CDR3 DNA reads TGTGCCTGGAGGGACGGGACAGTCATGACCTACGAGCAGTACTTC. This translates into CAWRDGTVMTYEQYF.

The sample holds many counts of this clone. The chain combines TRBV7-6 with TRBJ2-7, with 7 bases aligning to TRBD1. CDR3 length: 14 residues. J lost 0 bases, V lost 5 bases, and 4 bases had no gene match. In germline, CDR1 is SGHVS, CDR2 FNYEAQ. CDR3 DNA: TGTGCCAGCAGCCTCCGGGACAGCTCCTACGAGCAGTACTTC. Protein sequence: CASSLRDSSYEQYF.

J is TRBJ2-7 and V is TRBV13; D is ambiguous. CDR1 is PRHDT and CDR2 is FYEKMQ in the germline V gene (reference sequence). The CDR3 is made up of 14 amino acids. V was cut by 5 bases and J by 0 bases, with 11 bases left in between. The chain's CDR3 is CASSPGPYSYEQYF. The CDR3 DNA is TGTGCCAGCAGCCCGGGTCCCTACTCCTACGAGCAGTACTTC.

This sequence joins TRBV24-1 and TRBJ1-1; D is unclear. Germline loops: CDR1 KGHDR, CDR2 SFDVKD. V lost 0 bases and J lost 8, with 3 bases in between. The length of the CDR3 is 11 residues. The CDR3 DNA follows: TGTGCCACCAGTGATTTGTTAGAAGCTTTCTTT. Amino acid sequence: CATSDLLEAFF.

This chain links TRBV19 with TRBJ2-2; no clear D. The germline CDR1 and CDR2 sequences are LNHDA and SQIVND (reference sequence). Deletions cut 9 bases from V and 2 bases from J, with 16 bases between. This CDR3 contains 15 residues. The CDR3 reads CASLDEITNTGELFF. In nucleotides, the CDR3 is TGTGCCAGCCTAGACGAGATAACAAACACCGGGGAGCTGTTTTTT.